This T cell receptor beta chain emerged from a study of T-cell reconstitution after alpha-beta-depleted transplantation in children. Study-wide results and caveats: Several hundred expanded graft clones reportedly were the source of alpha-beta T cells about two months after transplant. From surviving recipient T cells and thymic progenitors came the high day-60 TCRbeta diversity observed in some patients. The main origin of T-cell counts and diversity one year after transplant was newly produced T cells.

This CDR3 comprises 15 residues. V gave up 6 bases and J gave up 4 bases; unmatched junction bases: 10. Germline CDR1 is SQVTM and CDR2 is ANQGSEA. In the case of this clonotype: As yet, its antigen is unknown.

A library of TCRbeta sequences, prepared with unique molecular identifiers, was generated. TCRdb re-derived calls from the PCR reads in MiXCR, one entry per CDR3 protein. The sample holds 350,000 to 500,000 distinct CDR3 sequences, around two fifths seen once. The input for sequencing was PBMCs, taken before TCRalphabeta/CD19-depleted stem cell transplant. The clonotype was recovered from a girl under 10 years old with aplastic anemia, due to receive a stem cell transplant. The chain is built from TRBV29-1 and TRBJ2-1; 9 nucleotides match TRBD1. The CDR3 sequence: CSVDNRDRAYNEQFF. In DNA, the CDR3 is TGCAGCGTCGATAACCGGGACAGGGCGTACAATGAGCAGTTCTTC.